This T cell receptor (beta chain) was obtained from a study of T cells in narcolepsy. Study conclusions and caveats: Healthy controls reportedly lacked the autoreactive clonotypes serially found in patients' blood. Autoreactive clone sequences were missing from some blood memory CD4+ repertoires.

The repertoire was sequenced with immunoSEQ multiplex PCR; TCRdb's copy has only in-frame clones and lacks some. The sample yields tens of thousands of clones, over 75% seen once. In the case of this clone: Its antigen is not known. The junction differs from germline at one of its ends, possibly a read error.

The germline CDR1 and CDR2 sequences are MGHRA and YSYEKL. CDR3 length: 13 amino acids. What was sequenced was CD45RA- memory CD4+ T cells from PBMCs. This TCR came from a human donor with narcolepsy. V usage is TRBV4-1 and J usage is TRBJ2-7; D call uncertain. CDR3 residues: CASSYRSSHEQYF. Written as DNA, the CDR3 is TGCGCCAGCAGCTACAGAAGCTCCCACGAGCAGTACTTC.